Below, 8 T cell receptor beta chains from the same sample are listed, as sequenced in a study of CD8 T cells in ankylosing spondylitis. MiXCR, applied by TCRdb to the 5' RACE reads, yields one record per CDR3 protein. The repertoire includes 340,000 or so distinct CDR3 sequences, about 15% of them detected once, and around 0.99% sits in the top ten. Sequences were obtained from blood, either unsorted or a sorted T cell fraction (not recorded which). The receptors here all came from a male donor with ankylosing spondylitis or in good health (not recorded which).

This clonotype was observed a few times. The V and J genes are TRBV4-1 and TRBJ2-2; TRBD1 matches at 10 bases. Germline trimming cut 5 bases from V and 4 bases from J; bases unmatched to any gene: 10. The CDR3 extends over 17 amino acids. Per the germline V gene, CDR1 is MGHRA and CDR2 is YSYEKL. The DNA of the CDR3 is TGCGCCAGCAGCAAACCGGGACAGGGGAGTGCCACCGGGGAGCTGTTTTTT. Its translation: CASSKPGQGSATGELFF.

This clonotype appeared many times. The chain links TRBV29-1 to TRBJ2-3; TRBD2 is a possible D gene (5 bases). Germline-derived CDR1 and CDR2 are SQVTM and ANQGSEA. The CDR3 consists of 15 residues. V lost 1 base, J lost 0 bases, and 11 bases lay in between. CDR3 nucleotides: TGCAGCGTTGAAGGACCCGCGGGTAGCACAGATACGCAGTATTTT. It encodes CSVEGPAGSTDTQYF.

This clonotype was seen a few times. V is TRBV20-1 and J is TRBJ2-5, with 7 bases matching TRBD2. The V segment lost 6 bases and the J segment 5 bases; nucleotides outside the gene matches: 12. Germline V gives CDR1 DFQATT, CDR2 SNEGSKA (reference sequence). The CDR3 length is 14 residues. CDR3: CSATLASERETQYF. The CDR3 bases are TGCAGTGCCACACTAGCGTCCGAACGGGAGACCCAGTACTTC.

A few counts support this clonotype. V gene TRBV9 combines with J gene TRBJ2-3, with D maybe TRBD1 (6 bases). Trimming pared 3 bases from V and 6 bases from J, leaving 8 bases between. The germline V gene has CDR1 SGDLS and CDR2 YYNGEE. The CDR3 consists of 12 residues. CDR3: CASSGTGDTQYF. In DNA form, the CDR3 reads TGTGCCAGCAGCGGCACAGGGGATACGCAGTATTTT.

This clonotype was seen a few times. As DNA, the CDR3 is TGCGCCAGCAGCTTGGAACGAAAGACCCAGTACTTC. Its protein is CASSLERKTQYF. The chain has TRBV5-1 and TRBJ2-5; no clear D gene. Germline V gives CDR1 SGHRS, CDR2 YFSETQ. Trimming stripped 0 bases from V and 6 bases from J, with 6 bases between. The CDR3 sequence is 12 residues long.

This clonotype was seen at least ten times. The J gene is TRBJ2-1, the V gene TRBV5-1; 7 bases line up with TRBD1. J lost 3 bases, V lost 2 bases, and 5 bases had no gene match. The CDR3 covers 15 residues. Germline lookup yields CDR1 SGHRS and CDR2 YFSETQ. CDR3 nucleotide sequence: TGCGCCAGCAGCTTAACAGGGGATCGCTACAATGAGCAGTTCTTC. This translates into CASSLTGDRYNEQFF.

The chain employs TRBV6-1 and TRBJ2-7; D is tentatively TRBD1 or TRBD2 (5 bases each). V shed 7 bases and J shed 0 bases, with 10 bases lying between them. The CDR3 is 13 amino acids. CDR1 and CDR2 from the germline V gene are MNHNS and SASEGT. CDR3 in DNA: TGTGCCAGCATCGGGGCGTCCTCCTACGAGCAGTACTTC. It codes for CASIGASSYEQYF.

This clonotype was counted only a few times. V usage is TRBV27 and J usage is TRBJ2-2, with 10 bases lining up with TRBD2. This CDR3 is built from 16 residues. Germline V gene lookup returns CDR1 MNHEY and CDR2 SMNVEV (reference sequence). With V trimmed by 6 bases and J by 4 bases, 8 bases remained unmatched. The CDR3 sequence is CASRPLAGAGTGELFF. The DNA of the CDR3 is TGTGCCAGCAGACCCCTAGCGGGAGCGGGCACCGGGGAGCTGTTTTTT.